This is a list of T cell receptor beta chains from one sample in a study of post-analysis software for immune sequencing data. One entry per CDR3 protein results from TCRdb running MiXCR on the PCR reads. The data contain approximately 730,000 distinct CDR3 sequences, around 45% of them singletons. Material for sequencing was blood. The receptors were sampled from a girl aged 10-17 years with multiple sclerosis. Both conserved end residues are part of each CDR3. A D gene is named only where the DNA matches it firmly. A clone size is listed for some rows: how often the clone was seen (once, few, many), or a class if it is expanded.

v_gene	j_gene	d_gene	abundance	CDR3nt	CDR3aa
TRBV5-1	TRBJ2-1	TRBD2	NA	TGCGCCAGCAGCTTGGTTGGACTAGCGGGTTACAATGAGCAGTTCTTC	CASSLVGLAGYNEQFF
TRBV29-1	TRBJ1-1	NA	NA	TGCAGCGTCCAAAAGAGAGACAGTATGAACACTGAAGCTTTCTTT	CSVQKRDSMNTEAFF
TRBV7-9	TRBJ2-1	NA	NA	TGCGCCACCCCCGGGCTGGGGGAGGCCTACAATGAGCAGTTCTTC	CATPGLGEAYNEQFF
TRBV7-8	TRBJ2-1	NA	NA	TGTGCCAGCAGCCCCGATGTTATGAAGGGTGAGCAGTTCTTC	CASSPDVMKGEQFF
TRBV11-3	TRBJ2-1	NA	NA	TGTGCCAGCAGCTTATACGGGGGCGCCTACAATGAGCAGTTCTTC	CASSLYGGAYNEQFF
TRBV7-2	TRBJ2-3	NA	few	TGTGCCAGCAGCGGGGCCTACACAGATACGCAGTATTTT	CASSGAYTDTQYF
TRBV7-9	TRBJ2-7	NA	few	TGTGCCAGCAGCTACAGACCCTACGAGCAGTACTTC	CASSYRPYEQYF
TRBV5-1	TRBJ2-7	NA	NA	TGCGTCAGCAGCTTGGGCGGGACGGCAGTTTCCTACGAGCAGTACTTC	CVSSLGGTAVSYEQYF
TRBV29-1	TRBJ2-4	TRBD1	NA	TGCAGCGTTGAAAGAGGGACAGGCCAAAACATTCAGTACTTC	CSVERGTGQNIQYF
TRBV6-5	TRBJ2-7	NA	NA	TGTGCCAGCAGTTACGGGCCGATCTACGAGCAGTACTTC	CASSYGPIYEQYF
TRBV27	TRBJ2-3	NA	NA	TGTGCCAGCAGCCCAACTAGAGGCCTAGGGACAGATACGCAGTATTTT	CASSPTRGLGTDTQYF
TRBV12-3/TRBV12-4	TRBJ2-3	TRBD2	NA	TGTGCCAGCAGCCTCATGGGAGGGGTAGATACGCAGTATTTT	CASSLMGGVDTQYF
TRBV6-5	TRBJ1-5	NA	few	TGTGCCAGCAGTTACTCAGGGGCTAATCAGCCCCAGCATTTT	CASSYSGANQPQHF
TRBV11-2	TRBJ2-7	NA	many	TGTGCCAGCAGCTTAGAACGGGAGAATTACGAGCAGTACTTC	CASSLERENYEQYF
TRBV10-3	TRBJ2-7	TRBD2	NA	TGTGCCATCAGTGAGTCCTTCCCTAGCGGGAGCTACGAGCAGTACTTC	CAISESFPSGSYEQYF
TRBV29-1	TRBJ2-1	NA	NA	TGCAGCGTTGAGGCAGGGTATGATGAGCAGTTCTTC	CSVEAGYDEQFF
TRBV6-6	TRBJ2-1	NA	once	TGTGCCAGCACCATCCTCTCCCGTAGTAGGGACAATGAGCAGTTCTTC	CASTILSRSRDNEQFF
TRBV9	TRBJ2-7	TRBD2	many	TGTGCCAGCAGCGTAGGCTCTAGCGGCTACGAGCAGTACTTC	CASSVGSSGYEQYF
TRBV28	TRBJ2-1	NA	few	TGTGCCAGCACCCAACGAACAGGGTCCTCCTACAATGAGCAGTTCTTC	CASTQRTGSSYNEQFF
TRBV24-1	TRBJ2-1	TRBD2	NA	TGTGCCACCAGTGGCACAAAGGGGACTAGCGGGAGGTTTGAGCAGTTCTTC	CATSGTKGTSGRFEQFF
TRBV27	TRBJ1-4	TRBD1	NA	TGTGCCAGCAGCCGAGGGGGCCTTAATGAAAAACTGTTTTTT	CASSRGGLNEKLFF
TRBV9	TRBJ2-3	NA	NA	TGTGCCAGCAGCGTAGAAAGCACAGATACGCAGTATTTT	CASSVESTDTQYF
TRBV12-3/TRBV12-4	TRBJ2-5	TRBD1	few	TGTGCCAGCATGAGAAGGCGGGACAGGGGGGATCAAGAGACCCAGTACTTC	CASMRRRDRGDQETQYF